This T cell receptor beta chain was recovered during a study of identical twins. Findings of the study overall: Its conclusions, products of cross-sectional statistical analysis, did not come from following the same donors.

This CDR3 is 15 amino acids long. Germline V gene sequence: CDR1 SGHRS, CDR2 YFSETQ. Trimming shortened V by 2 bases and J by 2 bases, and 12 bases separated the two germline ends. As to this clonotype: Its target is not known.

TCRdb re-derived calls from the 5' RACE reads in MiXCR, one entry per CDR3 protein. The data contain 650,000 to 750,000 distinct CDR3 sequences, 21% of them singletons. The same data also went into a second study, on T cells expressing NK-cell markers. That work adds: Among the eight sequenced donors, seven tested HCMV-seropositive and one tested seronegative. About six donors carried dominant NKG2C+ clonotypes that made up roughly 1.0-8% of their CD8+ T cells. The CD3+CD56-NKG2C+ fraction of a handful of donors was also led by these clonotypes.

Sequencing used PBMCs. The chain joins TRBV5-1 to TRBJ2-3, with D perhaps TRBD2 (5 bases). The source is a woman aged 18-29 years in good health. CDR3 residues: CASSLGSVFTDTQYF. DNA of the CDR3: TGCGCCAGCAGCTTAGGTAGCGTCTTCACAGATACGCAGTATTTT.